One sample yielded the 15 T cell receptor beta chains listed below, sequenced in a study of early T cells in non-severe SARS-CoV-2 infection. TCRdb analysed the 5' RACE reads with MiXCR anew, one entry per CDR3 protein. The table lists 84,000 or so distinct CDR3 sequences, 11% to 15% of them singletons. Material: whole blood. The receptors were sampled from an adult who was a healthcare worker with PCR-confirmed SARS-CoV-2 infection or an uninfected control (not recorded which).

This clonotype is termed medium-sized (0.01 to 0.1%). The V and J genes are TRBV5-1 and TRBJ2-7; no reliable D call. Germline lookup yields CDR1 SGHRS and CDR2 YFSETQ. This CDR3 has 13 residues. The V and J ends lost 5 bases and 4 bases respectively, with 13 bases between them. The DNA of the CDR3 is TGCGCCAGCAGTCTCAATACTGGATACGAGCAGTACTTC. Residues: CASSLNTGYEQYF.

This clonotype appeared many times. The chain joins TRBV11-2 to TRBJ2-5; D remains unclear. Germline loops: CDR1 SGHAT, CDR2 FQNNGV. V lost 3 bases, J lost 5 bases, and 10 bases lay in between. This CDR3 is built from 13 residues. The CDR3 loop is CASSFSGRETQYF. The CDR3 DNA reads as TGTGCCAGCAGCTTTTCAGGCAGGGAGACCCAGTACTTC.

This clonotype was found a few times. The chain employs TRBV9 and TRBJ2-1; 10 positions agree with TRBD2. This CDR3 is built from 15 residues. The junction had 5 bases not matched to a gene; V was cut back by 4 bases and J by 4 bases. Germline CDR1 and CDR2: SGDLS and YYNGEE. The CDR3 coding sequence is TGTGCCAGCAGCATCTTAGCGGGGGGTTACAATGAGCAGTTCTTC. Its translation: CASSILAGGYNEQFF.

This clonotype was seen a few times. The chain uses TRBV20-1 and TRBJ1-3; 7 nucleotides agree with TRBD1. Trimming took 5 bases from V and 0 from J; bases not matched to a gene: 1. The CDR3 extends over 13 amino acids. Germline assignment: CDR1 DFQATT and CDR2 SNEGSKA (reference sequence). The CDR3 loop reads CSAWDSSGNTIYF. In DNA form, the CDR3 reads TGCAGTGCTTGGGACAGCTCTGGAAACACCATATATTTT.

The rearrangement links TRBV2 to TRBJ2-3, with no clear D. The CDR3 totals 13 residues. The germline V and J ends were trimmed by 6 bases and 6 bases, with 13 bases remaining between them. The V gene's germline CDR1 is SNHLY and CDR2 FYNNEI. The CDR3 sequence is CASRPYFRDTQYF. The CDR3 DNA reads TGTGCCAGCAGACCGTATTTCAGGGATACGCAGTATTTT.

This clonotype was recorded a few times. Here the CDR3 reads CSATGTGTYGYTF. The CDR3 bases are TGCAGCGCAACCGGGACAGGGACCTATGGCTACACCTTC. The chain couples TRBV29-1 to TRBJ1-2; 9 bases line up with TRBD1. V gave up 7 bases and J gave up 4 bases; unmatched junction bases: 7. CDR1 is SQVTM and CDR2 is ANQGSEA in the germline V gene. This CDR3 comprises 13 residues.

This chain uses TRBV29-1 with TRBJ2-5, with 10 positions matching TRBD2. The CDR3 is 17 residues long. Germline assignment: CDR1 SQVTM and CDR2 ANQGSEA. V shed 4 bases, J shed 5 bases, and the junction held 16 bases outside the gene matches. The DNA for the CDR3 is TGCAGCGTTGGGCCCCCTAGCGGGGGTTCCCGATGGGAGACCCAGTACTTC. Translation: CSVGPPSGGSRWETQYF.

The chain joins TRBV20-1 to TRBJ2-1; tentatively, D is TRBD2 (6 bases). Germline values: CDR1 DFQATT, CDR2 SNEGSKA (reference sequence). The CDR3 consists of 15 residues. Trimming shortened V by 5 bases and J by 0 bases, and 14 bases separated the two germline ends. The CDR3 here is CSAGGLFNSYNEQFF. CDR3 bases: TGCAGTGCTGGGGGACTTTTCAACTCCTACAATGAGCAGTTCTTC.

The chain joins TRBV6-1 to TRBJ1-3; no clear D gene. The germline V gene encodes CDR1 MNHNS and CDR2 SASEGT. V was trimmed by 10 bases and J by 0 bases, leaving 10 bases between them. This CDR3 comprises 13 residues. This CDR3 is CANTPLSGNTIYF. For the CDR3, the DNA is TGTGCCAACACACCTCTCTCTGGAAACACCATATATTTT.

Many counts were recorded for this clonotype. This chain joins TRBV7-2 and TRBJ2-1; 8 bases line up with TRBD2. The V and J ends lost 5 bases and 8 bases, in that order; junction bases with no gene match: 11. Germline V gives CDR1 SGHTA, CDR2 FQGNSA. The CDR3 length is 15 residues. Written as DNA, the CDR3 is TGTGCCAGCAGCCCCTCCCTAACTAGCGGCTATGAGCAGTTCTTC. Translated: CASSPSLTSGYEQFF.

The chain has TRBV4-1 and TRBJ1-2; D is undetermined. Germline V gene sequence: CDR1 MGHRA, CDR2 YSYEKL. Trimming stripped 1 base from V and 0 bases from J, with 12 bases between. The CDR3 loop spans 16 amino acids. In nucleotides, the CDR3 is TGCGCCAGCAGCCAAGCTCTAATCTATACTAACTATGGCTACACCTTC. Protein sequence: CASSQALIYTNYGYTF.

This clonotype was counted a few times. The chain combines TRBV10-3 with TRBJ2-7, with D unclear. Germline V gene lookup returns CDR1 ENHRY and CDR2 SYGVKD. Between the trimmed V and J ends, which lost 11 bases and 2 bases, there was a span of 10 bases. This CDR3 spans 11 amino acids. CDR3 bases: TGTGCCTCGGGCCCCACCTACGAGCAGTACTTC. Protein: CASGPTYEQYF.

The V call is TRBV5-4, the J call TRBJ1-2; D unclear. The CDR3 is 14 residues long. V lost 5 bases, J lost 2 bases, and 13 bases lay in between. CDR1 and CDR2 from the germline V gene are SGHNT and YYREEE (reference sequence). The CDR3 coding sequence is TGTGCCAGCAGTTACTATGGACGGAACTATGGCTACACCTTC. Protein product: CASSYYGRNYGYTF.

In nucleotides, the CDR3 is TGTGCCAGCAGTTTAAAACCCGGGGGAGCTACGCAGTATTTT. Protein sequence: CASSLKPGGATQYF. The J gene is TRBJ2-3, the V gene TRBV12-3 or TRBV12-4, with D possibly TRBD2 on 6 matching bases. The V and J ends lost 2 bases and 8 bases respectively, with 14 bases between them. The CDR3 contains 14 residues.

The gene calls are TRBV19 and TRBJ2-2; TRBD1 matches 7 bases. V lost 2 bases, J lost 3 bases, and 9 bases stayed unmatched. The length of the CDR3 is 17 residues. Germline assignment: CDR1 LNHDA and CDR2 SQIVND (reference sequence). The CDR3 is CASSIPRTGRDTGELFF. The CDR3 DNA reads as TGTGCCAGTAGTATACCCCGGACAGGAAGGGACACCGGGGAGCTGTTTTTT.